Listed below are T cell receptor beta chains from one sample, sequenced in a study of cytomegalovirus exposure and HLA in healthy donors. The data were produced by immunoSEQ multiplex PCR, yet TCRdb's version contains in-frame clones alone and is incomplete. The sample lists 40,000 to 45,000 clones, roughly 60% occurring once. Source material: PBMCs. The receptor source for this set is a human donor in good health. The CDR3 runs from the conserved cysteine through the conserved F or W. The D gene is left open where the match is weak. Expanded clones are given a class, and other clones once, few, many or no size at all.

clone_size	v_call	j_call	d_call	cdr3_aa	cdr3_nt
.	TRBV4-2	TRBJ2-1	.	CASSLVRNEQFF	TGTGCCAGCAGCCTCGTTCGCAATGAGCAGTTCTTC
.	TRBV29-1	TRBJ1-4	.	CSAPKGEKLFF	TGCAGCGCCCCTAAGGGGGAAAAACTGTTTTTT
.	TRBV18	TRBJ1-1	.	CASSPGVGRNTEAFF	TGTGCCAGCTCACCGGGAGTAGGGAGGAACACTGAAGCTTTCTTT
.	TRBV6-1	TRBJ2-5	TRBD1	CASFDRAGGETQYF	TGTGCCAGCTTCGACAGGGCTGGGGGAGAGACCCAGTACTTC
.	TRBV5-4	TRBJ2-1	TRBD2	CASSHSGGSYNEQFF	TGTGCCAGCAGCCATAGCGGGGGGTCTTACAATGAGCAGTTCTTC
.	TRBV5-1	TRBJ2-1	.	CASSFQGTDEQFF	TGCGCCAGCAGCTTTCAGGGTACGGATGAGCAGTTCTTC
.	TRBV5-1	TRBJ2-7	.	CASSPTGLPGREQYF	TGCGCCAGCAGCCCCACCGGACTGCCGGGTCGCGAGCAGTACTTC
.	TRBV30	TRBJ2-4	.	CAWSALLGDKNIQYF	TGTGCCTGGAGCGCTCTTCTCGGGGATAAAAACATTCAGTACTTC
.	TRBV2	TRBJ2-7	TRBD1	CASSEDRVAYEQYF	TGTGCCAGCAGTGAGGACAGGGTGGCCTACGAGCAGTACTTC
.	TRBV4-2	TRBJ1-4	TRBD1	CASSARDRVEKLFF	TGTGCCAGCAGCGCCCGGGACAGGGTGGAAAAACTGTTTTTT
.	TRBV6-6	TRBJ2-4	.	CARREGDIQYF	TGTGCCAGGAGAGAGGGAGACATTCAGTACTTC
.	TRBV5-4	TRBJ1-1	.	CASSLEPLATEAFF	TGTGCCAGCAGCCTTGAGCCCCTCGCTACTGAAGCTTTCTTT
.	TRBV9	TRBJ1-2	TRBD1	CASSVAGQGLYGYTF	TGTGCCAGCAGCGTAGCTGGACAGGGACTCTATGGCTACACCTTC
.	TRBV30	TRBJ1-4	TRBD1	CAAVGTVNEKLFF	TGTGCTGCGGTCGGGACAGTCAATGAAAAACTGTTTTTT
once	TRBV4-1	TRBJ1-1	.	CASSLGSGTEAFF	TGCGCCAGCAGCCTCGGCTCGGGCACTGAAGCTTTCTTT
.	TRBV10-3	TRBJ1-2	.	CAIKQQQGGNGYTF	TGTGCCATCAAACAACAACAGGGAGGGAATGGCTACACCTTC
few	TRBV7-2	TRBJ2-3	.	CASSFIGTDTQYF	TGTGCCAGCAGCTTTATCGGCACAGATACGCAGTATTTT
.	TRBV5-8	TRBJ1-3	.	CASSLSRPSSGNTIYF	TGTGCCAGCAGCTTGTCGCGCCCTTCCTCTGGAAACACCATATATTTT
.	TRBV7-2	TRBJ1-6	.	CASSLGLRQADSYNSPLHF	TGTGCCAGCAGCTTAGGGCTAAGACAGGCGGACTCCTATAATTCACCCCTCCACTTT
.	TRBV5-6	TRBJ2-7	.	CASSLGRYEQYF	TGTGCCAGCAGCTTGGGTCGGTACGAGCAGTACTTC
few	TRBV6-1	TRBJ1-2	.	CASSVRTDWPLGYTF	TGTGCCAGCAGTGTTCGCACAGATTGGCCGTTGGGCTACACCTTC
.	TRBV29-1	TRBJ1-1	.	CSVGQVEAFF	TGCAGCGTTGGGCAGGTTGAAGCTTTCTTT
few	TRBV7-2	TRBJ1-5	.	CASSLMETGIGQPQHF	TGTGCCAGCAGCCTTATGGAAACAGGGATAGGTCAGCCCCAGCATTTT
.	TRBV7-9	TRBJ2-1	TRBD2	CASSRLTSGGAVEQFF	TGTGCCAGCAGCCGCCTGACTAGCGGGGGGGCCGTTGAGCAGTTCTTC
few	TRBV10-3	TRBJ1-4	.	CAISEGQQEEKLFF	TGTGCCATCAGTGAGGGACAGCAAGAAGAAAAACTGTTTTTT
.	TRBV7-9	TRBJ1-2	TRBD1	CASSLVNRDRSYGYTF	TGTGCCAGCAGCTTAGTTAACCGGGACAGGAGCTATGGCTACACCTTC
few	TRBV18	TRBJ1-2	TRBD1	CASSFVMEGAIDGYTF	TGTGCCAGCTCATTTGTAATGGAGGGGGCGATCGATGGCTACACCTTC
.	TRBV15	TRBJ2-5	.	CATSGGGDQETQYF	TGTGCCACCAGCGGAGGGGGGGACCAAGAGACCCAGTACTTC
few	TRBV9	TRBJ2-1	TRBD1	CASSWDSGEQFF	TGTGCCAGCAGTTGGGACAGCGGTGAGCAGTTCTTC
once	TRBV30	TRBJ1-5	.	CAWTPTGKSNQPQHF	TGTGCCTGGACTCCGACGGGGAAAAGCAATCAGCCCCAGCATTTT
.	TRBV6-5	TRBJ2-5	.	CASSYGNRGETQYF	TGTGCCAGCAGTTACGGCAACCGAGGGGAGACCCAGTACTTC
.	TRBV7-9	TRBJ1-2	.	CASSLFAGREVYGYTF	TGTGCCAGCAGCTTATTCGCGGGGCGTGAGGTCTATGGCTACACCTTC
.	TRBV2	TRBJ1-5	TRBD1	CASRAGTGAWQPQHF	TGTGCCAGCAGGGCCGGGACAGGCGCCTGGCAGCCCCAGCATTTT
.	TRBV2	TRBJ1-2	TRBD1	CASSESQGTAYGYTF	TGTGCCAGCAGTGAATCACAGGGGACGGCGTATGGCTACACCTTC
.	TRBV5-6	TRBJ1-2	TRBD1	CASSLGGTGTNYGYTF	TGTGCCAGCAGCTTGGGGGGGACAGGGACCAACTATGGCTACACCTTC
.	TRBV7-9	TRBJ2-6	.	CASSLVSGSSSGANVLTF	TGTGCCAGCAGCTTAGTATCAGGGTCAAGCTCTGGGGCCAACGTCCTGACTTTC
.	TRBV6-5	TRBJ2-5	.	CASSLAGAHGETQYF	TGTGCCAGCTCCCTGGCGGGGGCTCATGGTGAGACCCAGTACTTC
.	TRBV19	TRBJ1-2	TRBD1	CASSPTHRGHTF	TGTGCCAGTAGCCCAACCCACAGGGGACACACCTTC
.	TRBV10-1	TRBJ2-1	TRBD2	CASRPSSGGAHEQFF	TGCGCCAGCAGGCCTTCGAGCGGGGGGGCTCATGAGCAGTTCTTC
.	TRBV11-3	TRBJ1-2	TRBD1	CASSSSPGGYGYTF	TGTGCCAGCAGCTCGTCACCAGGGGGGTATGGCTACACCTTC
few	TRBV6-6	TRBJ1-5	.	CASSYGTLQPQHF	TGTGCCAGCAGTTACGGAACACTACAGCCCCAGCATTTT
.	TRBV19	TRBJ2-3	TRBD1	CASSKRPGTGTYTTDTQYF	TGTGCCAGTAGTAAGCGTCCCGGGACAGGGACATATACCACAGATACGCAGTATTTT
.	TRBV6-1	TRBJ2-7	.	CASSEVLAYEQYF	TGTGCCAGCAGTGAAGTACTAGCCTACGAGCAGTACTTC
.	TRBV7-2	TRBJ2-3	.	CASSPRGYTQYF	TGTGCCAGCAGCCCCAGGGGTTATACGCAGTATTTT
few	TRBV28	TRBJ1-2	.	CASSGGPFRYGYTF	TGTGCCAGCAGTGGCGGTCCCTTTCGCTATGGCTACACCTTC
few	TRBV14	TRBJ1-2	TRBD1	CASSQRTGGNGYTF	TGTGCCAGCAGCCAAAGGACAGGGGGCAATGGCTACACCTTC
.	TRBV10-1	TRBJ1-6	.	CASSESRENSPLHF	TGCGCCAGCAGTGAGTCTCGGGAAAATTCACCCCTCCACTTT